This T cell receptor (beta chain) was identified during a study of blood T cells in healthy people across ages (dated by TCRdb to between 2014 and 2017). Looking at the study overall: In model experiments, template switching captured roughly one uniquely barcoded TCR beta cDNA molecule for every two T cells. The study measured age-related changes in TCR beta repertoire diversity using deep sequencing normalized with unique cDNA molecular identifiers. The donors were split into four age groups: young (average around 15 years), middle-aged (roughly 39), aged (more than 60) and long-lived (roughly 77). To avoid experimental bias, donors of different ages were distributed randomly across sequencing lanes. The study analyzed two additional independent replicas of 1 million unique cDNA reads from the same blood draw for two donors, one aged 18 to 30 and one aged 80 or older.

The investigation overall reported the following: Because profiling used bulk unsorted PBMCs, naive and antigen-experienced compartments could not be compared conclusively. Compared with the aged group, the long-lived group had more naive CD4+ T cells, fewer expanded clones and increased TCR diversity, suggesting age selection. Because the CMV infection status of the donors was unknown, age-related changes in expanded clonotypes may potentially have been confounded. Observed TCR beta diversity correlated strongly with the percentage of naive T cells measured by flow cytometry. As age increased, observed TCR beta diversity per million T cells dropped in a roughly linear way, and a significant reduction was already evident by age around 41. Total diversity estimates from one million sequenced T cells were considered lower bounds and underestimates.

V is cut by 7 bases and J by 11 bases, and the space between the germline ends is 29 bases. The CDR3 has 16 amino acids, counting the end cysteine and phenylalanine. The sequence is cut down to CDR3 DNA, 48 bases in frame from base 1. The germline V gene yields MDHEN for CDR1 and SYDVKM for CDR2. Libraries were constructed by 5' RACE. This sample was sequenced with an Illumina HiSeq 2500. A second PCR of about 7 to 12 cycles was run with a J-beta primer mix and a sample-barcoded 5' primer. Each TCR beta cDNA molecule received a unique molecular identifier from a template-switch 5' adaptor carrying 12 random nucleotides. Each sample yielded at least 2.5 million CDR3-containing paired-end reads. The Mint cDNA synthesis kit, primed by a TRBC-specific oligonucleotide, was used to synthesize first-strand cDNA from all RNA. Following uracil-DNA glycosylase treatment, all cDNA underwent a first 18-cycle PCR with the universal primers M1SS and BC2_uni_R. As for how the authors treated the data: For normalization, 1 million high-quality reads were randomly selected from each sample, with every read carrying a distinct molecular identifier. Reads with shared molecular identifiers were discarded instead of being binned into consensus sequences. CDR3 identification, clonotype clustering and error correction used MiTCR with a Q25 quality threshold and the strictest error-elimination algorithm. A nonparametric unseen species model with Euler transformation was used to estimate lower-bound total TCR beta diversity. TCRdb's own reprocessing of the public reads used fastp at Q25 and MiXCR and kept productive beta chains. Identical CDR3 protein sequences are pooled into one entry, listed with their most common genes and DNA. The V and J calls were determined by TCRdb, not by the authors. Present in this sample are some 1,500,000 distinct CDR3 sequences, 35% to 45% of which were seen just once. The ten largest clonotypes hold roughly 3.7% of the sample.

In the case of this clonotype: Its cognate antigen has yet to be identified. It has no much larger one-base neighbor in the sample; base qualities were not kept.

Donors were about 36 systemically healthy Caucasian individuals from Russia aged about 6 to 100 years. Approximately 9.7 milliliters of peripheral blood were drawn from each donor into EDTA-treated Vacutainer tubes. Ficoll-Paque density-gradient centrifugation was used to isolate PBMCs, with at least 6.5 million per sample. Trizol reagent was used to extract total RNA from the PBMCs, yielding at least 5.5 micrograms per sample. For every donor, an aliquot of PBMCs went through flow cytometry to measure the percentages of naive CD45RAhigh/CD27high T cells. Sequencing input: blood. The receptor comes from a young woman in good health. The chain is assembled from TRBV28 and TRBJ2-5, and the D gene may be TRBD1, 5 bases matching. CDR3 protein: CASKSSGRGRYNEQYF. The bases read TGTGCCAGCAAGAGTTCAGGGCGTGGGCGATACAATGAGCAGTACTTC.